This T cell receptor (beta chain) is drawn from a study of T cells in Graves' hyperthyroidism and ophthalmopathy. Turning to the study itself: Peripheral blood was obtained at initial diagnosis, preceding any treatment. Study outcomes and limitations: Researchers found most expanded thyroid clonotypes above 0.001 in blood as well.

On this clonotype itself: What it binds is not known.

Researchers amplified the TCR beta CDR3 regions from RNA transcripts. In the first-round RT-PCR of the TCR CDR3, the HTBI primer set was used. TCRdb reanalysed the multiplex PCR reads using MiXCR and keeps one entry per CDR3 protein. This sample has about 640,000 distinct CDR3 sequences, with 20% to 25% found just once. CDR3 length: 16 amino acids. Losses at the gene ends were 0 bases for V and 2 bases for J; bases not matched to a gene: 6. Germline CDR1 and CDR2: DFQATT and SNEGSKA (reference sequence). The clonotype originates from a man under 40 with Graves' ophthalmopathy. Sequenced input: blood. The chain couples TRBV20-1 to TRBJ2-7, with 11 bases that match TRBD2. As DNA, the CDR3 is TGCAGTGCTAGAGATAGGGGACTAGCGGAAACCTACGAGCAGTACTTC. Translation: CSARDRGLAETYEQYF.